Sequencing of this TCR beta chain was carried out in a study of blood T cell repertoires in COVID-19. The germline V gene has CDR1 MNHEY and CDR2 SVGEGT. This CDR3 comprises 11 residues. Trimming shortened V by 4 bases and J by 6 bases, and 4 bases separated the two germline ends. This clone was seen only once. Sequenced by immunoSEQ multiplex PCR; TCRdb stores in-frame clones only, minus some. The sample includes around 250,000 clones, 90% of them seen just once. The specimen sequenced was PBMCs or T cells enriched from blood (not recorded which). V is TRBV6-2 or TRBV6-3 and J is TRBJ2-4; no reliable D call. This TCR was recovered from a man aged 50-59 years who had been exposed to COVID-19. CDR3: CASSSLNIQYF. The CDR3 DNA reads TGTGCCAGCAGTTCCCTAAACATTCAGTACTTC.